This TCR beta chain was retrieved from a study of control samples from healthy donors and cancer patients. Some clones are missing from TCRdb's copy, which holds only in-frame ones; the method was immunoSEQ multiplex PCR. The table lists 150,000 to 200,000 clones, around 94% of them singletons. The TCR sequence derives from a young man in good health. Sequenced: blood.

The CDR3 region is CASSPRRDPSNQPQHF. CDR3 bases: TGTGCCAGTAGTCCTCGCCGGGACCCTAGCAATCAGCCCCAGCATTTT. V gene TRBV19 combines with J gene TRBJ1-5; D perhaps matches TRBD1 (5 bases). V lost 5 bases and J lost 0, with 14 bases in between. This CDR3 is 16 amino acids long. The germline V gene has CDR1 LNHDA and CDR2 SQIVND (reference sequence).